Here is one T cell receptor (beta chain) with its context. Its antigen target is currently unknown. No base-level quality is on record; no much larger clone is a single base apart. TCR CDR3 regions were amplified from genomic DNA by multiplex PCR using the deep immunoSEQ assay. For each cell subset, the extracted genomic DNA was distributed evenly across all wells of several immunoSEQ 96-well plates, and each plate served as one replicate. For sorted subsets, approximately 0.2 ug of genomic DNA, equivalent to 25,000 to 30,000 T cell genomes, went into each replicate PCR. The purified libraries were quantified using a Qubit 3.0 fluorometer, sized with a Bioanalyzer 2100, and then quantified again using the KAPA Library Quantification kit. Every immunoSEQ 96-well plate was sequenced on a dedicated single-read 150-cycle Illumina NextSeq 550 flow cell. In the source study's methods: Because the immunoSEQ output held only junctional sequences and lacked quality scores, the filtering could not match the filtering applied to full-length reads. Sequences were annotated with PyIR, a Python wrapper for IgBLAST v1.9, and V/J genes and CDR3 were assigned using IMGT germline references. Reads were removed for weak V/J assignments (E-value above 1e-6), missing CDR3, stop codons, out-of-frame junctions, or ambiguous translated residues. A V3J clonotype was defined by an identical inferred V gene, J gene, and CDR3 amino acid sequence. To compute the percentage overlap between repertoires, the number of shared unique clonotypes was divided by the size of the smaller repertoire. Richness of each repertoire was evaluated using RTK rarefaction, the Chao1 estimator, and Recon v2.1 estimates of unobserved clonotypes. For all TCRbeta clonotypes obtained by the gDNA method from a handful of donors, generation probabilities were computed with OLGA. TCRdb limited this immuneACCESS table to in-frame rearrangements with V and J called. A share of clones is missing; checked studies link under half to unresolved V genes, and the rest is unexplained. V and J calls and clone size follow that table, whereas D and trimming were derived from the DNA. In all, the sample holds roughly 1,000,000 clones, and around 82% of those were seen once. The top ten clones comprise about 0.52% of the sample.

This sample is drawn from a study of shared clonotypes between healthy human individuals (dated by TCRdb to about 2020). A note on the overall study: A couple of women and a few men aged 18 to 49 years were included in the cohort. Between about 0.8 and 8.9 billion PBMCs per donor were obtained by leukapheresis. For each donor, CD4 naive and CD4 memory were each given three plates, CD8 naive was given two plates, and CD8 memory was given one plate. To increase sequencing depth and limit assay-specific biases, different laboratories used diverse techniques to prepare libraries and sequence TCR repertoires. To estimate repertoire size and how much clonotype sharing occurs between individuals, the study deeply sequenced the blood TCR repertoires of a handful of healthy adults. Paper-wide results and their limitations: Clonotypes shared by all four sorted-subset donors showed higher generation probabilities than non-shared clonotypes. Larger estimated clonotype richness was generally found for naive subsets than for memory subsets. Rarefaction of sorted-subset datasets indicated incomplete sequencing despite the large sequencing depth. Across several donors, about 4.5% of naive CD4, approximately 3.6% of naive CD8, around 2.5% of memory CD4, and approximately 0.4% of memory CD8 clonotypes were shared. Based on pairwise subsampling, the degree of clonotype sharing among donors was expected to be affected by sequencing depth. Sampling was limited to blood, and TCR repertoires in tissue likely differ from TCR repertoires in blood. Because the study included only a small number of donors, the genetic and exposure-history diversity represented was limited.

Donors were healthy HIV-negative adults with no recently reported acute infections or vaccinations. Every donor was a Caucasian adult living in Nashville, Tennessee, USA. CD4+ T cells were enriched by magnetic negative selection, after which naive cells were positively selected on CD45RA and the negative fraction was taken as the memory subset. After blood collection by leukapheresis, PBMCs were isolated using Ficoll-Histopaque density gradient centrifugation and then cryopreserved in the vapor phase of liquid nitrogen. Purity and quantity of every magnetically sorted T cell population were checked by analytical flow cytometry. Genomic DNA was isolated from each sorted fraction and quantified by UV absorbance on a Nanodrop 2000c. The germline V gene encodes CDR1 ENHRY and CDR2 SYGVKD. Trimmed from V: 0 bases; trimmed from J: 4 bases; junction bases lacking a gene match: 3. The CDR3 starts with the cysteine, ends with the phenylalanine, and has 15 residues. CDR3 DNA is the only sequence kept; it has 45 bases, read in frame from the first base.

Recombination joined TRBV10-3 with TRBJ1-2; 9 bases in the junction line up with TRBD1. The TCR sequence derives from a man in his late teens or twenties in good health. Some clones in this sample may be carry-over from other donors' samples. Sequencing was done on a sample of memory CD4+ T cells from PBMCs. The intended sense of this specimen's cell subset or site label: CD45RA-negative fraction. The DNA reads TGTGCCATCAGTGAGTCGCCACAGGGGGCCTATGGCTACACCTTC. This encodes CAISESPQGAYGYTF.